Listed below are T cell receptor beta chains from one sample, sequenced in a study of blood T cell repertoires in COVID-19. The data were produced by immunoSEQ multiplex PCR, yet TCRdb's version contains in-frame clones alone and is incomplete. This sample has more than 85,000 clones; approximately 87% occur once, and the top ten carry 6% to 7%. The sequenced material came from peripheral blood. Source of these receptors: a woman aged 50 to 60 with acute or convalescent COVID-19. Each CDR3 is given with its conserved first and last residue. The order of the fields is V gene, D gene, clone size, J gene, CDR3 protein, CDR3 DNA. A D gene is named only where the DNA matches it firmly. Part of the rows lack a size; the others show once, few, many or a class for expanded clones.

V gene: TRBV18
D gene: .
clone size: .
J gene: TRBJ2-7
CDR3 protein: CASSPGQGAYF
CDR3 DNA: TGTGCCAGCTCACCGGGGCAGGGTGCGTACTTC

V gene: TRBV5-1
D gene: .
clone size: .
J gene: TRBJ1-2
CDR3 protein: CASTRGPTNYGYTF
CDR3 DNA: TGCGCCAGCACCCGAGGGCCTACAAACTATGGCTACACCTTC

V gene: TRBV19
D gene: TRBD1
clone size: .
J gene: TRBJ1-5
CDR3 protein: CASSMEQGAGVGNQPQHF
CDR3 DNA: TGTGCCAGTAGTATGGAACAGGGGGCCGGGGTTGGCAATCAGCCCCAGCATTTT

V gene: TRBV15
D gene: .
clone size: .
J gene: TRBJ1-5
CDR3 protein: CATSRDRNQPQHF
CDR3 DNA: TGTGCCACCAGCAGAGATCGGAATCAGCCCCAGCATTTT

V gene: TRBV30
D gene: .
clone size: few
J gene: TRBJ1-4
CDR3 protein: CAWGKTVFNEKLFF
CDR3 DNA: TGTGCCTGGGGCAAGACAGTCTTTAATGAAAAACTGTTTTTT

V gene: TRBV11-1
D gene: .
clone size: .
J gene: TRBJ2-7
CDR3 protein: CASSPGGSQQYF
CDR3 DNA: TGTGCCAGCAGCCCGGGGGGCTCCCAGCAGTACTTC

V gene: TRBV2
D gene: .
clone size: .
J gene: TRBJ1-5
CDR3 protein: CASSGEGARNQPQHF
CDR3 DNA: TGTGCCAGCAGTGGGGAAGGGGCCCGCAATCAGCCCCAGCATTTT

V gene: TRBV29-1
D gene: .
clone size: .
J gene: TRBJ1-2
CDR3 protein: CSVEDQRVNYGYTF
CDR3 DNA: TGCAGCGTTGAAGATCAGCGGGTTAACTATGGCTACACCTTC

V gene: TRBV7-2
D gene: TRBD1
clone size: .
J gene: TRBJ2-7
CDR3 protein: CASSLARGQGYEQYF
CDR3 DNA: TGTGCCAGCAGCTTAGCCCGGGGACAGGGTTACGAGCAGTACTTC

V gene: TRBV6-5
D gene: .
clone size: .
J gene: TRBJ1-2
CDR3 protein: CANQGGGYGYTF
CDR3 DNA: TGTGCCAATCAGGGCGGGGGCTATGGCTACACCTTC

V gene: TRBV7-2
D gene: .
clone size: .
J gene: TRBJ1-1
CDR3 protein: CASSVNPGETEAFF
CDR3 DNA: TGTGCCAGCAGCGTCAACCCAGGGGAGACTGAAGCTTTCTTT

V gene: TRBV28
D gene: .
clone size: .
J gene: TRBJ1-2
CDR3 protein: CASSKIVGGGYTF
CDR3 DNA: TGTGCCAGCAGTAAAATCGTAGGAGGTGGCTACACCTTC

V gene: TRBV10-3
D gene: .
clone size: few
J gene: TRBJ1-6
CDR3 protein: CAISEWVSRRDSPLHF
CDR3 DNA: TGTGCCATCAGTGAGTGGGTATCCCGGCGGGATTCACCCCTCCACTTT

V gene: TRBV28
D gene: TRBD1
clone size: .
J gene: TRBJ1-5
CDR3 protein: CASSWTGKEPQHF
CDR3 DNA: TGTGCCAGCAGTTGGACAGGGAAGGAGCCCCAGCATTTT

V gene: TRBV7-9
D gene: .
clone size: .
J gene: TRBJ1-6
CDR3 protein: CASSLALNSPLHF
CDR3 DNA: TGTGCCAGCAGCTTAGCCCTTAATTCACCCCTCCACTTT

V gene: TRBV18
D gene: .
clone size: .
J gene: TRBJ1-6
CDR3 protein: CARDRGSSYNSPLHF
CDR3 DNA: TGTGCCAGGGACCGGGGGAGCTCCTATAATTCACCCCTCCACTTT

V gene: TRBV10-3
D gene: TRBD2
clone size: .
J gene: TRBJ2-2
CDR3 protein: CAISEAGLGGTGELFF
CDR3 DNA: TGTGCCATCAGTGAAGCGGGACTCGGCGGGACCGGGGAGCTGTTTTTT

V gene: TRBV5-4
D gene: .
clone size: .
J gene: TRBJ2-3
CDR3 protein: CASSRPTGWGSTDTQYF
CDR3 DNA: TGTGCCAGCAGCCGACCTACAGGGTGGGGGAGCACAGATACGCAGTATTTT

V gene: TRBV27
D gene: TRBD1
clone size: .
J gene: TRBJ2-7
CDR3 protein: CASSPRGGQGNRYEQYF
CDR3 DNA: TGTGCCAGCAGTCCTAGGGGGGGACAGGGAAATCGCTACGAGCAGTACTTC

V gene: TRBV27
D gene: TRBD1
clone size: .
J gene: TRBJ2-7
CDR3 protein: CASSPRDRAHEQYF
CDR3 DNA: TGTGCCAGCAGTCCGCGGGACAGGGCGCACGAGCAGTACTTC

V gene: TRBV30
D gene: TRBD2
clone size: .
J gene: TRBJ2-1
CDR3 protein: CAWSVFGRDEQFF
CDR3 DNA: TGTGCCTGGAGTGTATTTGGGAGGGATGAGCAGTTCTTC

V gene: TRBV19
D gene: .
clone size: .
J gene: TRBJ1-1
CDR3 protein: CASRTGGTEAFF
CDR3 DNA: TGTGCCAGTAGGACAGGAGGCACTGAAGCTTTCTTT

V gene: TRBV30
D gene: TRBD1
clone size: .
J gene: TRBJ1-5
CDR3 protein: CAWSETGIQPQHF
CDR3 DNA: TGTGCCTGGAGCGAGACAGGGATTCAGCCCCAGCATTTT

V gene: TRBV6-5
D gene: TRBD2
clone size: .
J gene: TRBJ2-1
CDR3 protein: CASSYERGYSYNEQFF
CDR3 DNA: TGTGCCAGCAGTTACGAGCGGGGGTACTCCTACAATGAGCAGTTCTTC

V gene: TRBV2
D gene: TRBD1
clone size: once
J gene: TRBJ2-3
CDR3 protein: CASSEDRGRTDTQYF
CDR3 DNA: TGTGCCAGCAGTGAAGACAGGGGGCGGACAGATACGCAGTATTTT

V gene: TRBV23-1
D gene: .
clone size: .
J gene: TRBJ1-2
CDR3 protein: CASSLKSVLGEGSNNYGYTF
CDR3 DNA: TGCGCCAGCAGTCTCAAGTCTGTTCTTGGTGAGGGCTCGAATAACTATGGCTACACCTTC

V gene: TRBV5-6
D gene: .
clone size: .
J gene: TRBJ1-2
CDR3 protein: CASSLRPVNGYTF
CDR3 DNA: TGTGCCAGCAGCTTGCGTCCAGTTAATGGCTACACCTTC

V gene: TRBV5-1
D gene: .
clone size: .
J gene: TRBJ2-3
CDR3 protein: CASSLAGITDTQYF
CDR3 DNA: TGCGCCAGCAGCTTGGCGGGAATCACAGATACGCAGTATTTT

V gene: TRBV5-1
D gene: TRBD2
clone size: .
J gene: TRBJ2-2
CDR3 protein: CASSLGLAGGNTGELFF
CDR3 DNA: TGCGCCAGCAGCTTGGGACTAGCGGGGGGCAACACCGGGGAGCTGTTTTTT

V gene: TRBV3-1/TRBV3-2
D gene: .
clone size: .
J gene: TRBJ2-3
CDR3 protein: CASSQDRSGSYTDTQYF
CDR3 DNA: TGTGCCAGCAGCCAAGATCGAAGTGGTAGCTACACAGATACGCAGTATTTT

V gene: TRBV24-1
D gene: TRBD2
clone size: .
J gene: TRBJ2-1
CDR3 protein: CATSDLKRGNNEQFF
CDR3 DNA: TGTGCCACCAGTGATTTGAAGCGGGGGAACAATGAGCAGTTCTTC

V gene: TRBV12-5
D gene: .
clone size: .
J gene: TRBJ1-2
CDR3 protein: CASGLGQTLDGYTF
CDR3 DNA: TGTGCTAGTGGTTTGGGACAGACCCTAGATGGCTACACCTTC

V gene: TRBV24-1
D gene: .
clone size: .
J gene: TRBJ2-7
CDR3 protein: CATSDKGGSYEQYF
CDR3 DNA: TGTGCCACCAGTGATAAGGGAGGTTCCTACGAGCAGTACTTC

V gene: TRBV30
D gene: .
clone size: .
J gene: TRBJ1-3
CDR3 protein: CAWSPTDTISGNTIYF
CDR3 DNA: TGTGCCTGGAGTCCTACGGACACCATCTCTGGAAACACCATATATTTT

V gene: TRBV14
D gene: .
clone size: .
J gene: TRBJ1-3
CDR3 protein: CASSQVQGVGNTIYF
CDR3 DNA: TGTGCCAGCAGCCAAGTACAGGGAGTCGGAAACACCATATATTTT

V gene: TRBV29-1
D gene: .
clone size: .
J gene: TRBJ2-1
CDR3 protein: CSISRSSYNEQFF
CDR3 DNA: TGCAGCATTAGCAGAAGCTCCTACAATGAGCAGTTCTTC

V gene: TRBV4-2
D gene: TRBD2
clone size: few
J gene: TRBJ2-7
CDR3 protein: CASRLSSGGPYEQYF
CDR3 DNA: TGTGCCAGCAGACTCAGCAGCGGGGGGCCCTACGAGCAGTACTTC

V gene: TRBV2
D gene: .
clone size: .
J gene: TRBJ1-5
CDR3 protein: CASSREAGQPQHF
CDR3 DNA: TGTGCCAGCAGCAGGGAGGCTGGTCAGCCCCAGCATTTT

V gene: TRBV5-1
D gene: TRBD1
clone size: .
J gene: TRBJ2-7
CDR3 protein: CASSARQGFYEQYF
CDR3 DNA: TGCGCCAGCAGCGCTCGACAGGGGTTTTACGAGCAGTACTTC

V gene: TRBV24-1
D gene: TRBD1
clone size: .
J gene: TRBJ2-3
CDR3 protein: CATSDPPGQGATDTQYF
CDR3 DNA: TGTGCCACCAGTGATCCCCCGGGACAGGGGGCAACAGATACGCAGTATTTT

V gene: TRBV12-3/TRBV12-4
D gene: .
clone size: .
J gene: TRBJ1-2
CDR3 protein: CASSSTSGGYTF
CDR3 DNA: TGTGCCAGCAGTTCGACATCTGGTGGCTACACCTTC

V gene: TRBV5-4
D gene: .
clone size: .
J gene: TRBJ1-1
CDR3 protein: CASSVFMNTEAFF
CDR3 DNA: TGTGCCAGCAGCGTATTTATGAACACTGAAGCTTTCTTT

V gene: TRBV11-2
D gene: .
clone size: .
J gene: TRBJ2-6
CDR3 protein: CASSYGGSSGANVLTF
CDR3 DNA: TGTGCCAGCAGCTATGGGGGGTCCTCTGGGGCCAACGTCCTGACTTTC

V gene: TRBV11-1
D gene: TRBD2
clone size: .
J gene: TRBJ2-1
CDR3 protein: CASSRGGASSNEQFF
CDR3 DNA: TGTGCCAGCAGCCGGGGGGGGGCCAGTTCCAATGAGCAGTTCTTC

V gene: TRBV6-1
D gene: .
clone size: .
J gene: TRBJ2-2
CDR3 protein: CASSEALGGPRGGELFF
CDR3 DNA: TGTGCCAGCAGTGAAGCGCTGGGCGGACCGCGGGGTGGGGAGCTGTTTTTT

V gene: TRBV13
D gene: .
clone size: .
J gene: TRBJ2-2
CDR3 protein: CASSLGPRETGELFF
CDR3 DNA: TGTGCCAGCAGCCTCGGGCCCCGGGAAACCGGGGAGCTGTTTTTT